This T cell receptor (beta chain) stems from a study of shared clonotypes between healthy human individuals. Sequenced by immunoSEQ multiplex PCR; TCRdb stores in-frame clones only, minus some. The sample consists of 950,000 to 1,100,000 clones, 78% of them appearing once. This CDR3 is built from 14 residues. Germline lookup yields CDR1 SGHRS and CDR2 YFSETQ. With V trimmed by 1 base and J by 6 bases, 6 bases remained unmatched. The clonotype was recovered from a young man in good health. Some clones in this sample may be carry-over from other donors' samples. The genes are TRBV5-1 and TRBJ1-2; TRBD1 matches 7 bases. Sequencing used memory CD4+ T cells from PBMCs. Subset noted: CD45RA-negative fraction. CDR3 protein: CASSLMVGGNGYTF. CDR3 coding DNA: TGCGCCAGCAGCTTGATGGTAGGGGGCAATGGCTACACCTTC.